One sample yielded the 2 T cell receptor beta chains listed below, sequenced in a study of T cell responses to AZD1222 COVID-19 vaccine. Measured with immunoSEQ multiplex PCR; TCRdb has only the in-frame clones, and not every one. The repertoire holds about 140,000 clones, with 92% as singletons. This material consisted of peripheral blood, taken on day 0 of AZD1222 vaccination. Receptors were obtained from an adult in good health.

The chain couples TRBV7-9 to TRBJ1-4, with TRBD1 as a possible D gene (5 bases). The V end was cut by 4 bases, the J end by 0 bases, with 9 bases between. Germline V gives CDR1 SEHNR, CDR2 FQNEAQ (reference sequence). This CDR3 is built from 15 residues. CDR3 DNA: TGTGCCAGCAGCTACGCGACAGCAACTAATGAAAAACTGTTTTTT. Translated, it gives CASSYATATNEKLFF. Looking up the rest from reference TRBV7-9 and TRBJ1-4 gives the full variable domain: DTGVSQNPRHKITKRGQNVTFRCDPISEHNRLYWYRQTLGQGPEFLTYFQNEAQLEKSRLLSDRFSAERPKGSFSTLEIQRTEQGDSAMYLCASSYATATNEKLFFGSGTQLSVL.

This chain links TRBV4-3 with TRBJ1-4, with 11 bases that match TRBD1. This CDR3 spans 16 amino acids. The V segment lost 0 bases and the J segment 8 bases; nucleotides outside the gene matches: 5. From germline, CDR1 is LGHNA and CDR2 YSLEER. Written as DNA, the CDR3 is TGCGCCAGCAGCCAAGACTACGGGACAGGGGGAGAAAAACTGTTTTTT. Its protein is CASSQDYGTGGEKLFF.